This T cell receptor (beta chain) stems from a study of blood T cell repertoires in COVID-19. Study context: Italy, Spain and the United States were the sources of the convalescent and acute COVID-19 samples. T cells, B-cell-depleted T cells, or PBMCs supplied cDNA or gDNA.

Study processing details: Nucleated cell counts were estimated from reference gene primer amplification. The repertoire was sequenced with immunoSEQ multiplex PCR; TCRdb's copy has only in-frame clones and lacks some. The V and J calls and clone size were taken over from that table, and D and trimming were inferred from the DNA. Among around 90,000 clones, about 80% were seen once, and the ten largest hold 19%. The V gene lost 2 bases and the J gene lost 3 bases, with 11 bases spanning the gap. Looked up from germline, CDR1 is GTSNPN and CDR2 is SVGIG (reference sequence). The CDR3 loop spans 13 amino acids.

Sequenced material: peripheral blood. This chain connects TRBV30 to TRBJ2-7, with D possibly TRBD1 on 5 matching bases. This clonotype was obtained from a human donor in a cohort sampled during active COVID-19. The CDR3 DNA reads TGTGCCTGGAGTTCGGCAGGGTTCTACGAGCAGTACTTC. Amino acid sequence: CAWSSAGFYEQYF.